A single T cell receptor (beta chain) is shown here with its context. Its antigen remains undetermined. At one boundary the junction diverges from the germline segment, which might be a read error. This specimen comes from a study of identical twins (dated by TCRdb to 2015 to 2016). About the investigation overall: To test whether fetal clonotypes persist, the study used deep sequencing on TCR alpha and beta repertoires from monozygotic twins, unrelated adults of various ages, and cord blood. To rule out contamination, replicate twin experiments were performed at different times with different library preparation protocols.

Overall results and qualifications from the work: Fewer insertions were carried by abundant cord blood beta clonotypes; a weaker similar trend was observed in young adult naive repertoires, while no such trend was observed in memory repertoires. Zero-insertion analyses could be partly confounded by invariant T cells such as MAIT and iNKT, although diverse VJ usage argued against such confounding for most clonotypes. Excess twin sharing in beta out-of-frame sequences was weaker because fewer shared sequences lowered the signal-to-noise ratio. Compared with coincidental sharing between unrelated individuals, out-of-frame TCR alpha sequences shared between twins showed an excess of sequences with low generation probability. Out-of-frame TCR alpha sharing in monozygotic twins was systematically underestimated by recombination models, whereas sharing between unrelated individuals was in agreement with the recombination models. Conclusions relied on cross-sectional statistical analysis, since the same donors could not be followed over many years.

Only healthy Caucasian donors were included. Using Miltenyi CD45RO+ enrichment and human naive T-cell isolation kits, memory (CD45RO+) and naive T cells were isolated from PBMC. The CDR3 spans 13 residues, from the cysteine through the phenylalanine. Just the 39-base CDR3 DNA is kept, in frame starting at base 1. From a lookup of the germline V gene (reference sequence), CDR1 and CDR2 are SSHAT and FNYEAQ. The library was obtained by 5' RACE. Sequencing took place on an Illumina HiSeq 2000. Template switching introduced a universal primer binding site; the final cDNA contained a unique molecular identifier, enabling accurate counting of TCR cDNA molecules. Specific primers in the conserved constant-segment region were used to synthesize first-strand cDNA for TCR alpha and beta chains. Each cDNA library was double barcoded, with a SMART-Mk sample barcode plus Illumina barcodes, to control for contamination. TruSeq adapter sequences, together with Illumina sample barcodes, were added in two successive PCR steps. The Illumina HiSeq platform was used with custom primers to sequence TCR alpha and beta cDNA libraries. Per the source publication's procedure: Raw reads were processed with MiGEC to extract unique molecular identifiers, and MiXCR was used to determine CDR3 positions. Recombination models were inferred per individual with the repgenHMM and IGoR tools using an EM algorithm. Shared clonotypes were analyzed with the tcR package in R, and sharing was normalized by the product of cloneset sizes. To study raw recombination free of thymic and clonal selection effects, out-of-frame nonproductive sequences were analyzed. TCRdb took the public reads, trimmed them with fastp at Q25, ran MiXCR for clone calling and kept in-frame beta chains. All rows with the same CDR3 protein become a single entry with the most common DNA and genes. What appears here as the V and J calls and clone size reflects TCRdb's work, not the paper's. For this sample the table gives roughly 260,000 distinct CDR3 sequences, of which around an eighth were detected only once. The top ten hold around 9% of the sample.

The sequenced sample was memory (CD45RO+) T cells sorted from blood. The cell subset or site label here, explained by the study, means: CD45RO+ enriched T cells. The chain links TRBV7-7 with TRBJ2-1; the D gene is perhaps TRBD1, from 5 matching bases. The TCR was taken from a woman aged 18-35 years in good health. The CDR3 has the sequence CASSLGASNEQFF. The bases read TGTGCTAGCAGCTTAGGGGCCAGCAATGAGCAGTTCTTC.